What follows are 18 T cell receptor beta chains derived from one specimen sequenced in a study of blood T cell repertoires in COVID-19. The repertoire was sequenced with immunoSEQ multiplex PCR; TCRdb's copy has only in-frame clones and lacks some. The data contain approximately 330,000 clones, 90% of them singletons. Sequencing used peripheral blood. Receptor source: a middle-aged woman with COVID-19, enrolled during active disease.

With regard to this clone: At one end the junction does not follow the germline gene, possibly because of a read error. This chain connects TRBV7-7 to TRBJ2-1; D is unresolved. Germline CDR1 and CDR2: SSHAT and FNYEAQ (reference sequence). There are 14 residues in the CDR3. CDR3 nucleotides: TGTGCTAGCAGCTCCCTCCCATCCGGTCGAGAGCAGTTCTTC. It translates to CASSSLPSGREQFF.

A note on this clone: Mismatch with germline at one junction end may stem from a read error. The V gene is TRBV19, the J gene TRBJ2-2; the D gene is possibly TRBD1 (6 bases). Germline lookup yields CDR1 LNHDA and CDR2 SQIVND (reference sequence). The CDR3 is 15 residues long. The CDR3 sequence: CASLYPTGNAGELFF. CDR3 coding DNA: TGTGCCAGCCTATACCCTACAGGGAACGCCGGGGAGCTGTTTTTT.

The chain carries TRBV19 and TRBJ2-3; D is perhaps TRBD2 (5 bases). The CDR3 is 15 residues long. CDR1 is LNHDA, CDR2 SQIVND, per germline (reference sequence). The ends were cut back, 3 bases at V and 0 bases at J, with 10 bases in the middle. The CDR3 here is CASSIPTGSTDTQYF. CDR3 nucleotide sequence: TGTGCCAGTAGTATCCCCACGGGAAGCACAGATACGCAGTATTTT.

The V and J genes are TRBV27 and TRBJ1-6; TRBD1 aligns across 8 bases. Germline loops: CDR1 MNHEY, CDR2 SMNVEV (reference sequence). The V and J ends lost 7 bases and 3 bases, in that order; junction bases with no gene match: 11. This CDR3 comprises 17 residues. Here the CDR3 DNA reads TGTGCCAGCACCATGGGGGGCGGGACAGGCTATAATTCACCCCTCCACTTT. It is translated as CASTMGGGTGYNSPLHF.

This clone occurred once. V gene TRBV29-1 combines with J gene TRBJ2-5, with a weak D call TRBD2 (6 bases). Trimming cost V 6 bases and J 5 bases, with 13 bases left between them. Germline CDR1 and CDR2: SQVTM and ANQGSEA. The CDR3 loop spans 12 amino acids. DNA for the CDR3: TGCAGCGTAGTGGAGGGGAGGGAGACCCAGTACTTC. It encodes CSVVEGRETQYF. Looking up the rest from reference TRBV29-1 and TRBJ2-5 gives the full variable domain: SAVISQKPSRDICQRGTSLTIQCQVDSQVTMMFWYRQQPGQSLTLIATANQGSEATYESGFVIDKFPISRPNLTFSTLTVSNMSPEDSSIYLCSVVEGRETQYFGPGTRLLVL.

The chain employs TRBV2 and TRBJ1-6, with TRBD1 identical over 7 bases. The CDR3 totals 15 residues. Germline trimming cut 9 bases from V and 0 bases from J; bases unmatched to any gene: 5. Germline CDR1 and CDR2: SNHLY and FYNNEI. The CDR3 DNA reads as TGTGCCAGTTCAGGGGGGAGCTCCTATAATTCACCCCTCCACTTT. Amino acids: CASSGGSSYNSPLHF.

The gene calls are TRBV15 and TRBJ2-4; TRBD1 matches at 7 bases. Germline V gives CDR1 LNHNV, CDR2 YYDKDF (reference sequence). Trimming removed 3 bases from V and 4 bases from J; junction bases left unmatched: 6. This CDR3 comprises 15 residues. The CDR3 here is CATSRDVTGKNIQYF. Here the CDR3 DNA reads TGTGCCACCAGCAGGGACGTGACAGGGAAAAACATTCAGTACTTC.

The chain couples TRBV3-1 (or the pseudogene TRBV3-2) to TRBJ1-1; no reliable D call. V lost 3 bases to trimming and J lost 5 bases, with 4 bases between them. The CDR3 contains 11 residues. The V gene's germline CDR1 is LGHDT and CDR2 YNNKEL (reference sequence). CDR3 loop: CASSHNTEAFF. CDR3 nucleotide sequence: TGTGCCAGCAGCCATAATACTGAAGCTTTCTTT.

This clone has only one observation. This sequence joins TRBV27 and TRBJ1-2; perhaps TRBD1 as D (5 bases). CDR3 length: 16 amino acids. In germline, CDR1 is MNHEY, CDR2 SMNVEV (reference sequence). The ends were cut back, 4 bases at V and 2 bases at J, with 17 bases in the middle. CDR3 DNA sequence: TGTGCCAGCAGTTCTAAGGGACTGGGCCGGAACTATGGCTACACCTTC. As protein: CASSSKGLGRNYGYTF.

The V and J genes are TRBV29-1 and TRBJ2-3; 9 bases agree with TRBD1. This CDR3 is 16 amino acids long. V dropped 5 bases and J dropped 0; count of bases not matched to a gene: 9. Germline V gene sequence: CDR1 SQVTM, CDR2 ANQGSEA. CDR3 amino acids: CSVSGTGITSTDTQYF. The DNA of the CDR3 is TGCAGCGTTTCCGGGACAGGGATTACTAGCACAGATACGCAGTATTTT.

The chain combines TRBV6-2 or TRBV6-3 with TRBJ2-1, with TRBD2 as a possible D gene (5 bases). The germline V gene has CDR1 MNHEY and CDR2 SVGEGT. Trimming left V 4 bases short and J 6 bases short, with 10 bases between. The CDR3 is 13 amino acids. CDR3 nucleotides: TGTGCCAGCAGTTTAAGGACTGTCAATGAGCAGTTCTTC. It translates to CASSLRTVNEQFF.

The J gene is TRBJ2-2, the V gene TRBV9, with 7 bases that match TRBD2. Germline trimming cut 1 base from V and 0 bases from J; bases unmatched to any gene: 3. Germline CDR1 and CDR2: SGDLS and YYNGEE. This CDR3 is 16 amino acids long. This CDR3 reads CASSVSLAANTGELFF. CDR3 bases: TGTGCCAGCAGCGTAAGTCTAGCGGCGAACACCGGGGAGCTGTTTTTT.

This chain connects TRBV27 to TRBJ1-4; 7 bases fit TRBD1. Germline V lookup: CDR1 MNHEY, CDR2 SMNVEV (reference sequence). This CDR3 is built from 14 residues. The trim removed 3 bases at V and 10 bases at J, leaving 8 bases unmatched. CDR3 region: CASSLTGTLGKLFF. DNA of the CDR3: TGTGCCAGCAGTTTGACAGGGACTTTGGGAAAACTGTTTTTT.

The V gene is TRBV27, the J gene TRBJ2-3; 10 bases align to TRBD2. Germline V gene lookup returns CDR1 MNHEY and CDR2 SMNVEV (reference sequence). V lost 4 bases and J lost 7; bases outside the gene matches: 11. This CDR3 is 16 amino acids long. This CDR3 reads CASSSLLSGRRNTQYF. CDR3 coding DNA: TGTGCCAGCAGTTCTCTCCTTAGCGGGAGGAGGAATACGCAGTATTTT.

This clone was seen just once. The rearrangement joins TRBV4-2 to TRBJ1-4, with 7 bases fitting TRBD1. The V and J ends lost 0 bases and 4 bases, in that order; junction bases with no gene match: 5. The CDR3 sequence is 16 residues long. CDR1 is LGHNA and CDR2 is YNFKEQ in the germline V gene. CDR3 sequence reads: CASSQDGDSNNEKLFF. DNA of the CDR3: TGTGCCAGCAGCCAAGATGGGGACAGTAATAATGAAAAACTGTTTTTT.

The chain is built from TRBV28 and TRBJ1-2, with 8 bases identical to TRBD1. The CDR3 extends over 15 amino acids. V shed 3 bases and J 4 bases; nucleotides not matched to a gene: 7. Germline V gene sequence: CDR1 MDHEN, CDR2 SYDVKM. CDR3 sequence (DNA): TGTGCCAGCAGTTTCAATGACAGGGGTATCTATGGCTACACCTTC. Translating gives CASSFNDRGIYGYTF.

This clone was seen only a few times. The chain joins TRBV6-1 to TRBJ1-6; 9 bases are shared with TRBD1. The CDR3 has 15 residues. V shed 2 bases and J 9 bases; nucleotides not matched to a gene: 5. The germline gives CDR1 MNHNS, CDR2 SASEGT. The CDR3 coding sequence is TGTGCCAGCAGTGAATCCGGACAGGGGCGTTCACCCCTCCACTTT. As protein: CASSESGQGRSPLHF.

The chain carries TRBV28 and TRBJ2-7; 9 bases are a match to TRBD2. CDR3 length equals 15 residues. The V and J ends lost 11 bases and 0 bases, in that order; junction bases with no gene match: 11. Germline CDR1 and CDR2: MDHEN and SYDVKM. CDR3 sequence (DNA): TGTGCCGGGGCCTCTAGCGGGGCCCTCTCCTACGAGCAGTACTTC. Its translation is CAGASSGALSYEQYF.